One sample yielded the 28 T cell receptor beta chains listed below, sequenced in a study of blood T cell repertoires in COVID-19. Profiled with immunoSEQ multiplex PCR; TCRdb holds only in-frame clones, not every one. The sample yields about 80,000 clones, 65% to 90% seen once. The source material was peripheral blood. The receptor source for this set is a man in his fifties with COVID-19, enrolled during active disease.

The J gene is TRBJ2-5, the V gene TRBV5-1; 7 positions match TRBD2. J lost 3 bases, V lost 2 bases, and 10 bases had no gene match. CDR1 SGHRS and CDR2 YFSETQ come from the germline V gene. The CDR3 contains 16 residues. The CDR3 DNA reads as TGCGCCAGCAGCTTCTCCCTTAGCGGGTTCAAAGAGACCCAGTACTTC. Translation gives CASSFSLSGFKETQYF.

The chain recombines TRBV27 with TRBJ2-7, with TRBD2 identical over 9 bases. CDR1 is MNHEY, CDR2 SMNVEV, per germline (reference sequence). The CDR3 runs to 15 residues. The ends lost 5 bases at V and 3 bases at J; junction bases unmatched: 8. In DNA, the CDR3 is TGTGCCAGCAGTAGTCCACTAGCGGGTTACTACGAGCAGTACTTC. It specifies CASSSPLAGYYEQYF.

This chain connects TRBV7-2 to TRBJ1-3; D is undetermined. V was cut by 4 bases and J by 0 bases, with 10 bases left in between. Looked up from germline, CDR1 is SGHTA and CDR2 is FQGNSA. The CDR3 runs to 15 residues. In DNA form, the CDR3 reads TGTGCCAGCAGCTACACCCGCTTCTCTGGAAACACCATATATTTT. Protein: CASSYTRFSGNTIYF.

V and J are TRBV4-1 and TRBJ1-2, with D uncertain. CDR3 length equals 15 residues. From germline, CDR1 is MGHRA and CDR2 YSYEKL. The V gene lost 6 bases and the J gene lost 1 base, with 15 bases spanning the gap. CDR3 sequence reads: CASREAPNHNYGYTF. The CDR3 nucleotides are TGCGCCAGCAGGGAGGCCCCTAACCATAACTATGGCTACACCTTC.

The CDR3 DNA sequence: TGTGCCAGCAGTTTATCTGGGCAGGGGAGCTCTGGGGCCAACGTCCTGACTTTC. Amino acids: CASSLSGQGSSGANVLTF. The chain recombines TRBV28 with TRBJ2-6; D possibly corresponds to TRBD1 (6 bases). The germline V gene encodes CDR1 MDHEN and CDR2 SYDVKM. The CDR3 extends over 18 amino acids. V lost 1 base and J lost 0, with 13 bases in between.

The chain combines TRBV19 with TRBJ1-5, with TRBD1 matching 10 bases. Per germline, CDR1 LNHDA and CDR2 SQIVND (reference sequence). Losses at the gene ends were 5 bases for V and 4 bases for J; bases not matched to a gene: 5. The CDR3 length is 15 residues. For the CDR3, the DNA is TGTGCCAGTAGTGACCGGGACAGGGGAAATCAGCCCCAGCATTTT. Its translation is CASSDRDRGNQPQHF.

The chain carries TRBV7-3 and TRBJ1-1; D is unresolved. Trimming left V 5 bases short and J 4 bases short, with 11 bases between. The CDR3 is 13 residues long. Germline CDR1 is SGHTA and CDR2 is FQGTGA. The CDR3 is CASSRELGTEAFF. Here the CDR3 DNA reads TGTGCCAGCAGCAGGGAGTTAGGCACTGAAGCTTTCTTT.

The V gene is TRBV11-2, the J gene TRBJ2-5; 9 positions match TRBD1. The CDR3 has 15 residues. Germline CDR1 reads SGHAT; CDR2 reads FQNNGV. Germline trimming cut 5 bases from V and 3 bases from J; bases unmatched to any gene: 7. Here the CDR3 reads CASSTGGTIEETQYF. The CDR3 DNA sequence: TGTGCCAGCAGCACAGGGGGCACAATAGAAGAGACCCAGTACTTC.

V is TRBV28 and J is TRBJ2-7, with a tentative D call TRBD1 (6 bases). The CDR3 runs to 15 residues. Between the trimmed V and J ends, which lost 4 bases and 0 bases, there was a span of 13 bases. Germline lookup yields CDR1 MDHEN and CDR2 SYDVKM. The CDR3 nucleotides are TGTGCCAGCAGTTCCCCCGACAGGAGCTCCTACGAGCAGTACTTC. It yields the protein CASSSPDRSSYEQYF.

The chain has TRBV3-1 (or the pseudogene TRBV3-2) and TRBJ1-1; maybe TRBD1 (5 bases). The CDR3 covers 13 residues. The V gene lost 1 base and the J gene lost 10 bases, with 13 bases spanning the gap. In germline, CDR1 is LGHDT, CDR2 YNNKEL (reference sequence). The CDR3 DNA is TGTGCCAGCAGCCAAGTCGGGGGGGTCCGAGCTTTCTTT. Its translation: CASSQVGGVRAFF.

J is TRBJ2-2 and V is TRBV25-1; 12 nucleotides line up with TRBD2. The CDR3 has 13 residues. The trim removed 8 bases at V and 7 bases at J, leaving 2 bases unmatched. Per the germline V gene, CDR1 is MGHDK and CDR2 is SYGVNS. CDR3 bases: TGTGCCAGCGGGGGACTAGCGGGCGGGGAGCTGTTTTTT. Protein product: CASGGLAGGELFF.

This clone was detected a few times. V and J are TRBV9 and TRBJ2-7; 12 nucleotides line up with TRBD1. The CDR3 runs to 14 residues. Germline loops: CDR1 SGDLS, CDR2 YYNGEE. Trimming cost V 4 bases and J 5 bases; bases outside gene matches: 4. The CDR3 DNA sequence: TGTGCCAGCAGCCTAGGGACAGGGGGCAACGAGCAGTACTTC. Translating gives CASSLGTGGNEQYF.

This clone was detected a few times. The genes are TRBV21-1 and TRBJ2-7; the D call TRBD1 from the table was never checked on the DNA. TRBV21-1 is noted as a pseudogene. CDR3 length: 17 amino acids. The CDR3 DNA is TGTGCCAGCAGCAAAGGAGACCTACAGGGGAGAAGGTACGAGCAGTACTTC. Its protein product is CASSKGDLQGRRYEQYF.

V is TRBV11-1 and J is TRBJ2-7, with a possible D match to TRBD1 (6 bases). This CDR3 region has 13 residues. Germline values: CDR1 SGHAT, CDR2 FQDESV (reference sequence). Trimming shortened V by 1 base and J by 3 bases, and 7 bases separated the two germline ends. The chain's CDR3 is CASSLGQVYEQYF. The DNA of the CDR3 is TGTGCCAGCAGCTTAGGACAGGTCTACGAGCAGTACTTC.

A single count supports this clone. This chain connects TRBV19 to TRBJ2-3; possible D gene TRBD1, 6 bases. CDR3 size: 14 residues. Trimming shortened V by 7 bases and J by 1 base, and 12 bases separated the two germline ends. Germline CDR1 and CDR2: LNHDA and SQIVND (reference sequence). CDR3 region: CASTRDTGTDTQYF. The CDR3, as DNA: TGTGCCAGTACTAGGGACACTGGCACAGATACGCAGTATTTT.

V is TRBV6-1 and J is TRBJ1-1, with a possible D match to TRBD1 (6 bases). The germline V gene encodes CDR1 MNHNS and CDR2 SASEGT. With 4 bases removed from V and 5 bases from J, the gap between germline ends came to 20 bases. The length of the CDR3 is 16 residues. Written as DNA, the CDR3 is TGTGCCAGCAGTGTACAAAAAACAGGGAGAGGGACTGAAGCTTTCTTT. This codes for CASSVQKTGRGTEAFF.

V usage is TRBV25-1 and J usage is TRBJ1-1; D is undetermined. CDR1 and CDR2 from the germline V gene are MGHDK and SYGVNS. The V end lost 3 bases, the J end lost 11 bases, and 13 bases lay between the germline ends. CDR3 length: 12 residues. In DNA, the CDR3 is TGTGCCAGCAGTGACTCAGGTTTAGGTGCTTTCTTT. It is translated as CASSDSGLGAFF.

V and J are TRBV19 and TRBJ1-4; the match to TRBD1 covers 9 bases. The CDR3 extends over 15 amino acids. The germline V gene has CDR1 LNHDA and CDR2 SQIVND (reference sequence). Trimming cost V 5 bases and J 8 bases; bases outside gene matches: 9. The CDR3 region is CASSHRDRAWEKLFF. CDR3 sequence (DNA): TGTGCCAGTAGTCATCGGGACAGGGCCTGGGAAAAACTGTTTTTT.

The chain carries TRBV11-3 and TRBJ2-1; D is possibly TRBD1 (6 bases). The V end lost 1 base, the J end lost 1 base, and 8 bases lay between the germline ends. Germline V gene lookup returns CDR1 SGHNT and CDR2 YENEEA. The CDR3 is 15 residues long. CDR3 in DNA: TGTGCCAGCAGCTTAGGGCAGGGGTCCTACAATGAGCAGTTCTTC. As protein: CASSLGQGSYNEQFF. The variable domain in full, completed from reference TRBV11-3 and TRBJ2-1, reads EAGVVQSPRYKIIEKKQPVAFWCNPISGHNTLYWYLQNLGQGPELLIRYENEEAVDDSQLPKDRFSAERLKGVDSTLKIQPAELGDSAVYLCASSLGQGSYNEQFFGPGTRLTVL.

The genes are TRBV7-8 and TRBJ2-1; 8 nucleotides match TRBD2. V dropped 9 bases and J dropped 9; count of bases not matched to a gene: 13. The CDR3 is 14 residues long. The germline V gene encodes CDR1 SGHVS and CDR2 FQNEAQ. The CDR3 DNA follows: TGTGCCAGTACCGGGACTAGGGTCCGGGGTGAGCAGTTCTTC. Translated, it gives CASTGTRVRGEQFF.

The genes are TRBV5-1 and TRBJ2-2; no clear D gene. The CDR3 covers 14 residues. Per the germline V gene, CDR1 is SGHRS and CDR2 is YFSETQ. The ends were cut back, 2 bases at V and 2 bases at J, with 7 bases in the middle. The CDR3 bases are TGCGCCAGCAGCTTTCGAGTAAACACCGGGGAGCTGTTTTTT. It is translated as CASSFRVNTGELFF.

CDR3 residues: CASTEGSSNQPQHF. In DNA form, the CDR3 reads TGTGCCAGCACCGAGGGCAGTAGCAATCAGCCCCAGCATTTT. The J gene is TRBJ1-5, the V gene TRBV6-5; D ambiguous. Per the germline V gene, CDR1 is MNHEY and CDR2 is SVGAGI. This CDR3 spans 14 amino acids. Trimming shortened V by 7 bases and J by 0 bases, and 10 bases separated the two germline ends.

This clone rates as large. This chain joins TRBV21-1 and TRBJ2-7; TRBD2, the D gene given by the table, was not confirmed from the DNA. TRBV21-1 counts as a pseudogene. The CDR3 runs to 16 residues. DNA of the CDR3: TGTGCCAGCAGCAAAGAACCACCCGGACTCACCTACGAGCAGTACTTC. Its protein is CASSKEPPGLTYEQYF.

This clone was counted a single time. The chain employs TRBV19 and TRBJ2-7; 9 positions match TRBD2. CDR1 and CDR2 from the germline V gene are LNHDA and SQIVND (reference sequence). V trimming: 6 bases; J trimming: 8 bases; junction bases outside the gene matches: 8. CDR3 length: 13 residues. CDR3: CASRTSGRGKQYF. The CDR3, as DNA: TGTGCCAGTAGGACTAGCGGCCGAGGAAAGCAGTACTTC.

The sample holds a few counts of this clone. The chain recombines TRBV14 with TRBJ2-7; 7 bases are shared with TRBD2. J was trimmed by 4 bases and V by 2 bases; bases with no gene match: 14. This CDR3 spans 17 amino acids. Germline loops: CDR1 SGHDN, CDR2 FVKESK. The CDR3 is CASSQRTPASGSYEQYF. The DNA for the CDR3 is TGTGCCAGCAGCCAAAGGACCCCGGCTAGCGGATCTTACGAGCAGTACTTC.

V usage is TRBV7-2 and J usage is TRBJ1-2, with unresolved D. The V end lost 1 base, the J end lost 2 bases, and 5 bases lay between the germline ends. CDR3 length: 13 residues. Germline assignment: CDR1 SGHTA and CDR2 FQGNSA. CDR3 in DNA: TGTGCCAGCAGCTTAGGTATCAACTATGGCTACACCTTC. Protein: CASSLGINYGYTF.

This chain connects TRBV9 to TRBJ1-3, with TRBD1 matching 7 bases. Looked up from germline, CDR1 is SGDLS and CDR2 is YYNGEE. The CDR3 spans 15 residues. V dropped 0 bases and J dropped 4; count of bases not matched to a gene: 4. CDR3 loop: CASSVEGAPGNTIYF. The DNA for the CDR3 is TGTGCCAGCAGCGTAGAGGGGGCGCCCGGAAACACCATATATTTT.

The rearrangement links TRBV7-9 to TRBJ2-1; 7 bases are a match to TRBD2. V gave up 0 bases and J gave up 5 bases; unmatched junction bases: 1. Germline V CDR1 and CDR2: SEHNR, FQNEAQ (reference sequence). CDR3 length equals 14 residues. The CDR3 DNA is TGTGCCAGCAGCTTAGCGGGAGGGCACAATGAGCAGTTCTTC. It translates to CASSLAGGHNEQFF.